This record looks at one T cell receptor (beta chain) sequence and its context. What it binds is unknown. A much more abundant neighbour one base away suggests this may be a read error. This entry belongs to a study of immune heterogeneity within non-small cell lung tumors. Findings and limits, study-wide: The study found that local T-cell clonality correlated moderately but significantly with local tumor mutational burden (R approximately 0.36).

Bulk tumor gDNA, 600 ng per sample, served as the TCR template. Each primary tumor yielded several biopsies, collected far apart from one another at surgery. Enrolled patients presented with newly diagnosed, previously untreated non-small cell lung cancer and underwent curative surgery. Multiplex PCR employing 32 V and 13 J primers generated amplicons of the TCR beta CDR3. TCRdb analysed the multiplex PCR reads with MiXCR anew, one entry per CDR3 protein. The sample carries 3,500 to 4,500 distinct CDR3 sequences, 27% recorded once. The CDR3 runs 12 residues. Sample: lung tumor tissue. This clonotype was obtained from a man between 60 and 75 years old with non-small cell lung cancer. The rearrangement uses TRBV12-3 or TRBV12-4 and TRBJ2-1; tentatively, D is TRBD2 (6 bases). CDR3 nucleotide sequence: TGTGCCAGCGGGCAGGGAGGCAATGAGCAGTCCTTC. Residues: CASGQGGNEQSF.